These 12 T cell receptor beta chains originate from one sample sequenced in a study of cytomegalovirus exposure and HLA in healthy donors. Primers included in the PCR were 60 Vbeta and 13 Jbeta primers. Clones were read by immunoSEQ multiplex PCR, and TCRdb kept only the in-frame ones, dropping some. Here the sample spans fewer than 200,000 clones, approximately 82% being singletons. The sample was PBMCs. These receptors all stem from a male donor in good health and CMV-seronegative.

This chain connects TRBV9 to TRBJ1-2; 7 positions agree with TRBD1. Germline trimming cut 0 bases from V and 7 bases from J; bases unmatched to any gene: 12. CDR1 is SGDLS, CDR2 YYNGEE, per germline. CDR3 length: 16 amino acids. CDR3 sequence: CASSVEGRKGQSGYTF. As DNA, the CDR3 is TGTGCCAGCAGCGTAGAGGGGAGGAAGGGACAGAGTGGCTACACCTTC.

The genes are TRBV28 and TRBJ1-1, with 11 bases identical to TRBD1. Germline loops: CDR1 MDHEN, CDR2 SYDVKM. J gave up 4 bases and V 6 bases, and 16 bases lay outside the gene matches. This CDR3 has 18 amino acids. The CDR3: CASSRTTRDRGRGTEAFF. The CDR3, as DNA: TGTGCCAGCAGCCGAACGACCCGGGACAGGGGGAGAGGCACTGAAGCTTTCTTT. The complete variable domain, with remaining parts taken from reference TRBV28 and TRBJ1-1, reads DVKVTQSSRYLVKRTGEKVFLECVQDMDHENMFWYRQDPGLGLRLIYFSYDVKMKEKGDIPEGYSVSREKKERFSLILESASTNQTSMYLCASSRTTRDRGRGTEAFFGQGTRLTVV.

The rearrangement joins TRBV6-4 to TRBJ2-3, with 10 bases lining up with TRBD1. Unmatched junction bases numbered 5, after V lost 0 bases and J lost 2 bases. The germline V gene has CDR1 MRHNA and CDR2 SNTAGT. This CDR3 comprises 17 residues. In DNA, the CDR3 is TGTGCCAGCAGTGACTCAGCCGGGACAGGGGCCACAGATACGCAGTATTTT. The encoded protein is CASSDSAGTGATDTQYF.

The chain recombines TRBV11-2 with TRBJ2-6, with D perhaps TRBD1 (6 bases). The germline V gene encodes CDR1 SGHAT and CDR2 FQNNGV. This CDR3 is built from 15 residues. V lost 7 bases to trimming and J lost 4 bases, with 14 bases between them. The CDR3 nucleotides are TGTGCCAGCATCGAGAGGGGGAGCGGGGCCAACGTCCTGACTTTC. The encoded protein is CASIERGSGANVLTF.

The rearrangement joins TRBV6-4 to TRBJ1-1; 8 positions match TRBD1. Germline V gene sequence: CDR1 MRHNA, CDR2 SNTAGT. Trimming at V came to 6 bases and at J to 2 bases, leaving 5 bases not matched to a gene. The CDR3 length is 14 residues. CDR3 in DNA: TGTGCCAGCAGGGGGGACAGGCGAAACACTGAAGCTTTCTTT. Its translation is CASRGDRRNTEAFF.

The V and J genes are TRBV28 and TRBJ2-3; no firm D call. The CDR3 extends over 11 amino acids. From germline, CDR1 is MDHEN and CDR2 SYDVKM. Trimming took off 6 bases at V and 6 bases at J, with 7 bases between the two ends. CDR3 DNA sequence: TGTGCCAGCAGCTTTGTGGATACGCAGTATTTT. Protein product: CASSFVDTQYF.

The chain is built from TRBV28 and TRBJ1-2; D gene ambiguous. CDR1 and CDR2 (germline): MDHEN, SYDVKM. Trimming took off 7 bases at V and 12 bases at J, with 21 bases between the two ends. This CDR3 comprises 13 residues. DNA for the CDR3: TGTGCCAGCAATCCTCGGTCCGGAGGGTTCAACACCTTC. This codes for CASNPRSGGFNTF.

This sequence joins TRBV19 and TRBJ2-1; no firm D call. V was cut by 1 base and J by 6 bases, with 7 bases left in between. Per the germline V gene, CDR1 is LNHDA and CDR2 is SQIVND (reference sequence). The CDR3 has 13 amino acids. CDR3 in amino acids: CASSIGRSNEQFF. CDR3 in DNA: TGTGCCAGTAGTATAGGGAGATCCAATGAGCAGTTCTTC.

The table lists this clone with a few counts. The chain combines TRBV6-1 with TRBJ2-7; TRBD1 is a possible D gene (6 bases). Per the germline V gene, CDR1 is MNHNS and CDR2 is SASEGT. The CDR3 is made up of 15 amino acids. Trimming cost V 1 base and J 3 bases, with 13 bases left between them. The CDR3: CASSEGASGVYEQYF. The CDR3 DNA sequence: TGTGCCAGCAGTGAAGGCGCGTCAGGGGTCTACGAGCAGTACTTC.

The chain uses TRBV7-6 and TRBJ1-5; D ambiguous. V was shortened by 4 bases and J by 12 bases, with 22 bases between the two germline ends. This CDR3 has 15 amino acids. Germline V gene lookup returns CDR1 SGHVS and CDR2 FNYEAQ. CDR3 nucleotide sequence: TGTGCCAGCAGCTCACCCCGGAACAGCCGAAAGCACCAGCATTTT. It translates to CASSSPRNSRKHQHF.

DNA for the CDR3: TGTGCCTGGAACTTACTCTTTAACTATGGCTACACCTTC. It codes for CAWNLLFNYGYTF. The genes are TRBV30 and TRBJ1-2; D not resolved. Germline V gene data show CDR1 as GTSNPN and CDR2 as SVGIG (reference sequence). There are 13 residues in the CDR3. The germline V and J ends were trimmed by 4 bases and 1 base, with 10 bases remaining between them. Using reference TRBV30 and TRBJ1-2 for the parts outside the CDR3, the full variable domain is SQTIHQWPATLVQPVGSPLSLECTVEGTSNPNLYWYRQAAGRGLQLLFYSVGIGQISSEVPQNLSASRPQDRQFILSSKKLLLSDSGFYLCAWNLLFNYGYTFGSGTRLTVV.

The rearrangement uses TRBV19 and TRBJ2-1; TRBD2 aligns across 13 bases. Losses at the gene ends were 4 bases for V and 2 bases for J; bases not matched to a gene: 2. CDR3 size: 16 residues. Germline lookup yields CDR1 LNHDA and CDR2 SQIVND (reference sequence). CDR3 sequence reads: CASSTGTSGTYNEQFF. The CDR3 DNA is TGTGCCAGTAGTACCGGGACTAGCGGGACCTACAATGAGCAGTTCTTC.